The rows below give T cell receptor beta chains drawn from one sample of a study of long-term antiretroviral therapy in people with HIV. Method: immunoSEQ multiplex PCR; TCRdb's copy keeps in-frame clones and lacks some. Here the sample spans about 18,000 clones, more than 70% being singletons. The input for sequencing was unsorted PBMCs, taken at the start of antiretroviral therapy, before treatment. These receptors originate from a middle-aged woman with HIV. The CDR3 runs from the conserved cysteine through the conserved F or W. The order of the fields is CDR3 length, clone size, J gene, D gene, V gene, CDR3 DNA, CDR3 protein. D genes are given only for firm matches. Only part of the rows carry a size: once, few, many, or a class if the clone is expanded.

length: 16; size: few; J: TRBJ1-5; D: NA; V: TRBV27; DNA: TGTGCCAGCAGTTTATTAGGGAGGTGGCGCAATCAGCCCCAGCATTTT; CDR3: CASSLLGRWRNQPQHF
length: 19; size: NA; J: TRBJ2-1; D: TRBD2; V: TRBV18; DNA: TGTGCCAGCTCCCCCCTGGAGGCTAGCGGGGGGAATCCCCTCAATGAGCAGTTCTTC; CDR3: CASSPLEASGGNPLNEQFF
length: 16; size: NA; J: TRBJ1-5; D: TRBD1; V: TRBV5-6; DNA: TGTGCCAGCAGTTTACAGGGCAGGGGGCTCAATCAGCCCCAGCATTTT; CDR3: CASSLQGRGLNQPQHF
length: 15; size: NA; J: TRBJ2-3; D: TRBD1; V: TRBV19; DNA: TGTGCCAGTAGTACTGGACAGGGTAGCACAGATACGCAGTATTTT; CDR3: CASSTGQGSTDTQYF
length: 17; size: NA; J: TRBJ2-3; D: NA; V: TRBV9; DNA: TGTGCCAGCAGCGTAGGGGAGGAGGGCCCCGACACAGATACGCAGTATTTT; CDR3: CASSVGEEGPDTDTQYF
length: 17; size: NA; J: TRBJ2-4; D: NA; V: TRBV7-2; DNA: TGTGCCAGCAGCTTGGCTCATACAGGGTGGAGACAACCCTACCAGTACTTC; CDR3: CASSLAHTGWRQPYQYF
length: 17; size: NA; J: TRBJ2-7; D: TRBD1; V: TRBV4-3; DNA: TGCGCCAGCAGCCAAGATAGAGGGACAGGGGCTCCCTACGAGCAGTACTTC; CDR3: CASSQDRGTGAPYEQYF
length: 14; size: once; J: TRBJ1-5; D: NA; V: TRBV5-5; DNA: TGTGCCAGCAGCTTGGACAGGATGAATCAGCCCCAGCATTTT; CDR3: CASSLDRMNQPQHF
length: 14; size: NA; J: TRBJ2-2; D: TRBD1; V: TRBV7-7; DNA: TGTGCCAGCAGCTCTACAGGGGCCAACGGGGAGCTGTTTTTT; CDR3: CASSSTGANGELFF
length: 14; size: NA; J: TRBJ1-5; D: TRBD1; V: TRBV4-1; DNA: TGCGCCAGCAGCCAAGAAGGGGGCTGGCAGCCCCAGCATTTT; CDR3: CASSQEGGWQPQHF
length: 14; size: NA; J: TRBJ2-7; D: NA; V: TRBV9; DNA: TGTGCCAGCAGCGTAGACAGGCTCCCCGGCGAGCAGTACTTC; CDR3: CASSVDRLPGEQYF
length: 16; size: NA; J: TRBJ2-2; D: NA; V: TRBV19; DNA: TGTGCCAGTAGTATAGGTGGGGGCTTGGGCACCGGGGAGCTGTTTTTT; CDR3: CASSIGGGLGTGELFF
length: 15; size: NA; J: TRBJ2-2; D: TRBD2; V: TRBV2; DNA: TGTGCCAGCAGAGGGCTAGCGGGGGGCCCCGGGGAGCTGTTTTTT; CDR3: CASRGLAGGPGELFF
length: 16; size: NA; J: TRBJ2-3; D: NA; V: TRBV14; DNA: TGTGCCAGCAGCCATACACTATACCTTAGCACAGATACGCAGTATTTT; CDR3: CASSHTLYLSTDTQYF
length: 16; size: NA; J: TRBJ2-1; D: NA; V: TRBV4-2; DNA: TGTGCCAGCAGCCAAGATCTAAGCGGCTCCTACAATGAGCAGTTCTTC; CDR3: CASSQDLSGSYNEQFF
length: 14; size: NA; J: TRBJ1-1; D: TRBD1; V: TRBV7-9; DNA: TGTGCCAGCAGCTTAGGGGGACAGGGAGGTGAAGCTTTCTTT; CDR3: CASSLGGQGGEAFF
length: 15; size: NA; J: TRBJ2-2; D: TRBD2; V: TRBV6-4; DNA: TGTGCCAGCAGTGAGAGCGGGGGGAACACCGGGGAGCTGTTTTTT; CDR3: CASSESGGNTGELFF
length: 14; size: NA; J: TRBJ1-2; D: NA; V: TRBV7-9; DNA: TGTGCCAGCAGCCCCTCTGTGGGGGACTATGGCTACACCTTC; CDR3: CASSPSVGDYGYTF
length: 14; size: NA; J: TRBJ1-1; D: NA; V: TRBV6-1; DNA: TGTGCCAGCACGGGCAGAAACAGGGTCACTGAAGCTTTCTTT; CDR3: CASTGRNRVTEAFF
length: 15; size: few; J: TRBJ1-6; D: NA; V: TRBV27; DNA: TGTGCCAGCACCACAGGGAGCTCCTATAATTCACCCCTCCACTTT; CDR3: CASTTGSSYNSPLHF
length: 15; size: once; J: TRBJ2-7; D: TRBD2; V: TRBV7-2; DNA: TGTGCCAGCAGCTACAAAAGCGGGGGGACCTACGAGCAGTACTTC; CDR3: CASSYKSGGTYEQYF
length: 15; size: NA; J: TRBJ1-2; D: TRBD1; V: TRBV19; DNA: TGTGCCAGTAGTCCCCGGACAGGGGGCGTTAAGGGCTACACCTTC; CDR3: CASSPRTGGVKGYTF
length: 15; size: NA; J: TRBJ1-1; D: NA; V: TRBV7-9; DNA: TGTGCCAGCAGCTTTGGTTCAGGGCGTTCCACTGAAGCTTTCTTT; CDR3: CASSFGSGRSTEAFF
length: 13; size: NA; J: TRBJ1-2; D: NA; V: TRBV6-1; DNA: TGTGCCAGTTCGACGGGATCCGAGTCCGGCTACACCTTC; CDR3: CASSTGSESGYTF
length: 15; size: NA; J: TRBJ1-4; D: TRBD1; V: TRBV19; DNA: TGTGCCAGTAGTTCCCTCCGGGACAGTAATGAAAAACTGTTTTTT; CDR3: CASSSLRDSNEKLFF
length: 15; size: once; J: TRBJ1-5; D: TRBD1; V: TRBV4-2; DNA: TGTGCCAGCAGCCAAGATGGTACAGGGGATCAGCCCCAGCATTTT; CDR3: CASSQDGTGDQPQHF
length: 13; size: NA; J: TRBJ1-6; D: NA; V: TRBV10-3; DNA: TGTGCCATCAGGGGGCAGGGCCCCTCACCCCTCCACTTT; CDR3: CAIRGQGPSPLHF